A selection of T cell receptor beta chains follows, all from one sample in a study of T cells after yellow fever vaccination. TCRdb reprocessed the 5' RACE reads via MiXCR and lists one record per CDR3 protein. The table records hundreds of thousands of distinct CDR3 sequences, roughly an eighth of them present only once. The material was PBMCs, obtained on the day of the yellow fever booster vaccination. These receptors were collected from a man younger than 45 who received the YFV17D yellow fever vaccine. Both conserved end residues are part of each CDR3. Fields, in order: clone size, D gene, J gene, V gene, CDR3 protein, CDR3 DNA. A D gene is named only where the DNA matches it firmly. Size is stated for part of the rows, as once, few or many counts, or as a class when the clone is expanded.

size: NA; D: NA; J: TRBJ2-1; V: TRBV6-2/TRBV6-3; CDR3: CATLASLNSYNEQFF; DNA: TGTGCCACTTTAGCGAGCCTAAATTCCTACAATGAGCAGTTCTTC
size: NA; D: TRBD2; J: TRBJ2-1; V: TRBV20-1; CDR3: CSASPGLAGRGNEQFF; DNA: TGCAGTGCCAGTCCGGGACTAGCGGGACGCGGGAATGAGCAGTTCTTC
size: many; D: TRBD1; J: TRBJ1-1; V: TRBV20-1; CDR3: CSADDRGNTEAFF; DNA: TGCAGTGCTGATGACAGGGGGAACACTGAAGCTTTCTTT
size: NA; D: NA; J: TRBJ2-3; V: TRBV7-2; CDR3: CASSLGGLARVTQYF; DNA: TGTGCCAGCAGCTTAGGAGGGCTTGCCCGGGTTACGCAGTATTTT
size: NA; D: NA; J: TRBJ1-2; V: TRBV27; CDR3: CASSLYPASYGYTF; DNA: TGTGCCAGCAGTTTATACCCCGCATCATATGGCTACACCTTC
size: NA; D: TRBD2; J: TRBJ2-7; V: TRBV6-2/TRBV6-3; CDR3: CASTRTSGGSDEQYF; DNA: TGTGCCAGCACCCGGACTAGCGGCGGGAGCGACGAGCAGTACTTC
size: few; D: NA; J: TRBJ2-5; V: TRBV7-2; CDR3: CASSLEIKGGTQYF; DNA: TGTGCCAGCAGCTTAGAAATCAAAGGGGGGACCCAGTACTTC
size: few; D: TRBD1; J: TRBJ2-1; V: TRBV29-1; CDR3: CSHDRGRPYNEQFF; DNA: TGCAGCCATGACAGGGGAAGGCCCTACAATGAGCAGTTCTTC
size: few; D: NA; J: TRBJ2-1; V: TRBV20-1; CDR3: CSARTGAKSNEQFF; DNA: TGCAGTGCTAGGACGGGAGCAAAATCCAATGAGCAGTTCTTC
size: NA; D: TRBD2; J: TRBJ2-1; V: TRBV7-3; CDR3: CASSSSSGSFHEQFF; DNA: TGTGCCAGCAGCTCCTCTAGCGGCTCCTTCCATGAGCAGTTCTTC
size: NA; D: NA; J: TRBJ2-2; V: TRBV7-2; CDR3: CASTPGSGELFF; DNA: TGTGCCAGCACCCCCGGATCCGGGGAGCTGTTTTTT
size: NA; D: TRBD2; J: TRBJ2-1; V: TRBV6-4; CDR3: CASSDSWGGPYNEQFF; DNA: TGTGCCAGCAGTGACTCATGGGGAGGGCCCTACAATGAGCAGTTCTTC
size: many; D: NA; J: TRBJ2-7; V: TRBV20-1; CDR3: CSARDPSKNSYEQYF; DNA: TGCAGTGCTAGAGATCCTTCGAAGAACTCCTACGAGCAGTACTTC
size: NA; D: NA; J: TRBJ1-2; V: TRBV2; CDR3: CASPGESAVGYGYTF; DNA: TGTGCCAGCCCAGGGGAGTCTGCTGTCGGCTATGGCTACACCTTC
size: NA; D: NA; J: TRBJ1-4; V: TRBV10-3; CDR3: CAISGGGDEKLFF; DNA: TGTGCCATCAGTGGGGGAGGAGATGAAAAACTGTTTTTT
size: few; D: NA; J: TRBJ2-1; V: TRBV20-1; CDR3: CSANVQSSYNEQFF; DNA: TGCAGTGCTAATGTGCAGAGCTCCTACAATGAGCAGTTCTTC
size: NA; D: NA; J: TRBJ1-5; V: TRBV7-2; CDR3: CASSLGGGFQPQHF; DNA: TGTGCCAGCAGCTTAGGGGGGGGCTTTCAGCCCCAGCATTTT
size: NA; D: NA; J: TRBJ2-3; V: TRBV5-1; CDR3: CASSLSSEADTQYF; DNA: TGCGCCAGCAGCTTGTCTTCGGAGGCAGATACGCAGTATTTT
size: NA; D: NA; J: TRBJ2-1; V: TRBV6-5; CDR3: CASSYSGRLADIYEQFF; DNA: TGTGCCAGCAGTTACTCGGGAAGGCTAGCCGATATCTATGAGCAGTTCTTC
size: few; D: NA; J: TRBJ2-2; V: TRBV27; CDR3: CASRAATNTGELFF; DNA: TGTGCCAGCAGGGCGGCCACGAACACCGGGGAGCTGTTTTTT
size: NA; D: TRBD2; J: TRBJ2-3; V: TRBV11-3; CDR3: CASSFLSSGSRGDTQYF; DNA: TGTGCCAGCAGCTTTCTCTCTAGCGGGAGTCGAGGAGATACGCAGTATTTT
size: many; D: NA; J: TRBJ2-2; V: TRBV19; CDR3: CASKPLGGNTGELFF; DNA: TGTGCGAGTAAGCCACTAGGGGGAAACACCGGGGAGCTGTTTTTT
size: many; D: NA; J: TRBJ2-7; V: TRBV28; CDR3: CASIQGDSGEQYF; DNA: TGTGCCAGCATTCAAGGGGACTCGGGGGAGCAGTACTTC
size: once; D: TRBD2; J: TRBJ2-1; V: TRBV7-2; CDR3: CASSPPGLAGNNEQLF; DNA: TGTGCCAGCAGCCCTCCGGGACTAGCGGGGAACAATGAGCAGTTATTC
size: few; D: NA; J: TRBJ1-1; V: TRBV5-1; CDR3: CASSLTDGDTEAFF; DNA: TGCGCCAGCAGTCTGACCGACGGAGACACTGAAGCTTTCTTT
size: NA; D: TRBD2; J: TRBJ2-7; V: TRBV5-1; CDR3: CASSFGTTTYEQYF; DNA: TGCGCCAGCAGCTTTGGGACTACTACCTACGAGCAGTACTTC
size: few; D: NA; J: TRBJ2-1; V: TRBV20-1; CDR3: CSARSGAGNEQFF; DNA: TGCAGTGCCAGATCGGGAGCAGGCAATGAGCAGTTCTTC
size: few; D: TRBD2; J: TRBJ2-5; V: TRBV5-1; CDR3: CASSLELAGAETQYF; DNA: TGCGCCAGCAGCTTGGAGCTAGCGGGAGCTGAGACCCAGTACTTC
size: NA; D: TRBD1; J: TRBJ2-2; V: TRBV5-1; CDR3: CASSLGDSNTGELFF; DNA: TGCGCCAGCAGCTTGGGGGACAGCAACACCGGGGAGCTGTTTTTT
size: few; D: NA; J: TRBJ2-4; V: TRBV5-1; CDR3: CASSLDDKVAKNIQYF; DNA: TGCGCCAGCAGCTTGGATGACAAGGTGGCCAAAAACATTCAGTACTTC
size: few; D: NA; J: TRBJ2-3; V: TRBV28; CDR3: CASRPGGSDTQYF; DNA: TGTGCCAGCAGACCTGGAGGTTCAGATACGCAGTATTTT
size: NA; D: TRBD1; J: TRBJ2-2; V: TRBV27; CDR3: CASSRSGTGTNTGELFF; DNA: TGTGCCAGCAGCCGAAGCGGGACAGGGACGAACACCGGGGAGCTGTTTTTT
size: NA; D: NA; J: TRBJ2-3; V: TRBV24-1; CDR3: CATSAGSTDTQYF; DNA: TGTGCCACCAGTGCAGGAAGCACAGATACGCAGTATTTT
size: NA; D: NA; J: TRBJ2-5; V: TRBV3-1; CDR3: CASSDFGGQETQYF; DNA: TGTGCCAGCAGCGACTTCGGCGGCCAAGAGACCCAGTACTTC
size: NA; D: TRBD2; J: TRBJ2-7; V: TRBV20-1; CDR3: CCARVAGGVYEQYF; DNA: TGCTGTGCTAGGGTTGCGGGAGGAGTATACGAGCAGTACTTC